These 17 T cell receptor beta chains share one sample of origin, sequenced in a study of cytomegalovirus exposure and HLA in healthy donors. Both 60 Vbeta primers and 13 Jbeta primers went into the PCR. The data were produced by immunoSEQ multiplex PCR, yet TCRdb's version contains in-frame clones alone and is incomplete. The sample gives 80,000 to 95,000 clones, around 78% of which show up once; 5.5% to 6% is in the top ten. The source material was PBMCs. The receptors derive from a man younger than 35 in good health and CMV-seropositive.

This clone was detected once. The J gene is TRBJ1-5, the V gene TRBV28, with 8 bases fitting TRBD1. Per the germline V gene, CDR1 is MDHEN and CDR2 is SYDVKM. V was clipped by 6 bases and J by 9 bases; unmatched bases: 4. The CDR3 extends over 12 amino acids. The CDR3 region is CASSLTGGPQHF. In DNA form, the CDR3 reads TGTGCCAGCAGCTTAACAGGGGGGCCCCAGCATTTT.

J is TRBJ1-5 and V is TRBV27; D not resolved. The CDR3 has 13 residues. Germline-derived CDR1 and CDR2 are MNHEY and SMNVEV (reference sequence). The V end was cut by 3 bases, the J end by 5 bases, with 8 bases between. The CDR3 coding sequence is TGTGCCAGCAGTTTCTCGGAGGATCAGCCCCAGCATTTT. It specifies CASSFSEDQPQHF.

CDR3 DNA: TGTGCCAGCAGCGTGTTTGGGGCCAACGTCCTGACTTTC. It is translated as CASSVFGANVLTF. V and J are TRBV28 and TRBJ2-6; D not resolved. CDR1 MDHEN and CDR2 SYDVKM come from the germline V gene. V lost 6 bases and J lost 3, with 6 bases in between. The CDR3 has 13 residues.

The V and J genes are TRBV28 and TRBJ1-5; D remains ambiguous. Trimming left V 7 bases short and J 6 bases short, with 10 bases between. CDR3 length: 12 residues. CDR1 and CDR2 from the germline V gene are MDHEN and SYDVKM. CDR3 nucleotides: TGTGCCAGCACCCTGGACTTTCAGCCCCAGCATTTT. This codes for CASTLDFQPQHF. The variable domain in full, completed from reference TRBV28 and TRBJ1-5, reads DVKVTQSSRYLVKRTGEKVFLECVQDMDHENMFWYRQDPGLGLRLIYFSYDVKMKEKGDIPEGYSVSREKKERFSLILESASTNQTSMYLCASTLDFQPQHFGDGTRLSIL.

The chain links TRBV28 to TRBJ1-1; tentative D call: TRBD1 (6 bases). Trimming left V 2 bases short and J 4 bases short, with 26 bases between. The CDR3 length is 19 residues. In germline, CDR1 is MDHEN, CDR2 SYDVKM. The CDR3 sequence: CASSLRAGEREGEITEAFF. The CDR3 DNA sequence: TGTGCCAGCAGTTTAAGGGCAGGGGAGAGAGAAGGGGAAATCACTGAAGCTTTCTTT. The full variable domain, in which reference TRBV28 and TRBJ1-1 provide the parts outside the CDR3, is DVKVTQSSRYLVKRTGEKVFLECVQDMDHENMFWYRQDPGLGLRLIYFSYDVKMKEKGDIPEGYSVSREKKERFSLILESASTNQTSMYLCASSLRAGEREGEITEAFFGQGTRLTVV.

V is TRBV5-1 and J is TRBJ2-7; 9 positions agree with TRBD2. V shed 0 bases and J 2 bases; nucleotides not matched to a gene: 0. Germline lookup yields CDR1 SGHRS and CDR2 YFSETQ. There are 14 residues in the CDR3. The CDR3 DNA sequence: TGCGCCAGCAGCTTGGCTAGCGGGACCTACGAGCAGTACTTC. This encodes CASSLASGTYEQYF.

The CDR3 protein is CSSSPGQEAFF. The CDR3, as DNA: TGCAGCTCTTCCCCAGGACAGGAAGCTTTCTTT. V gene TRBV29-1 combines with J gene TRBJ1-1, with D tentatively TRBD1 (6 bases). V gave up 8 bases and J gave up 8 bases, with 15 bases separating them. Germline V gene data show CDR1 as SQVTM and CDR2 as ANQGSEA. The CDR3 extends over 11 amino acids.

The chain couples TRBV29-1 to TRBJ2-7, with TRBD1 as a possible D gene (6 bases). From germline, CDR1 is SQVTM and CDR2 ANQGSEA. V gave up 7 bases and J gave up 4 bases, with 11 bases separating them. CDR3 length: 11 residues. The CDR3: CSALTGYEQYF. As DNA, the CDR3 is TGCAGCGCTCTCACAGGGTACGAGCAGTACTTC.

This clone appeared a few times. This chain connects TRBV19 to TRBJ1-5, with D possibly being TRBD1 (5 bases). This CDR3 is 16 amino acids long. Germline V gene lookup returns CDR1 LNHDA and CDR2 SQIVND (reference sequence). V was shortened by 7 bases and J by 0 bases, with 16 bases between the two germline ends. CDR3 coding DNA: TGTGCCAGTAACCCTGTCAGGGCCCCTAGCAATCAGCCCCAGCATTTT. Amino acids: CASNPVRAPSNQPQHF. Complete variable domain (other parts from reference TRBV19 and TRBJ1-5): DGGITQSPKYLFRKEGQNVTLSCEQNLNHDAMYWYRQDPGQGLRLIYYSQIVNDFQKGDIAEGYSVSREKKESFPLTVTSAQKNPTAFYLCASNPVRAPSNQPQHFGDGTRLSIL.

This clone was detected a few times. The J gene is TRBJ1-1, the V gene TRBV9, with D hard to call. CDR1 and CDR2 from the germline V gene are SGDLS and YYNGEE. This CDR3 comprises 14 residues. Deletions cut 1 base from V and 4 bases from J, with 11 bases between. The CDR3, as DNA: TGTGCCAGCAGCGTATCACCGGGAGGCACTGAAGCTTTCTTT. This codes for CASSVSPGGTEAFF.

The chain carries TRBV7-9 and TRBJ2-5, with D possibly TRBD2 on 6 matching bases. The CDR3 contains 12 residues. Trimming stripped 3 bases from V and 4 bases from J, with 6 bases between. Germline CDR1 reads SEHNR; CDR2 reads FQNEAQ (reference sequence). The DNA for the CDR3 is TGTGCCAGCAGCTTCGGGAGAGAGACCCAGTACTTC. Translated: CASSFGRETQYF.

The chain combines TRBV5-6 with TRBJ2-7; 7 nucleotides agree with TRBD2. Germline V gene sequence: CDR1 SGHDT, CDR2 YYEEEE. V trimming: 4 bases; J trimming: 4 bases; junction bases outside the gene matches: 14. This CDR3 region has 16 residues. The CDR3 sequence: CASSGGRAGLQYEQYF. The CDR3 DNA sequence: TGTGCCAGCAGCGGGGGGAGGGCGGGTTTACAGTACGAGCAGTACTTC.

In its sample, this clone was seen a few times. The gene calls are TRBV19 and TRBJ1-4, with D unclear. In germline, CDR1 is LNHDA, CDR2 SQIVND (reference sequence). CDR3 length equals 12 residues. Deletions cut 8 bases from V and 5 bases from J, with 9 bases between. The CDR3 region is CASRDGNEKLFF. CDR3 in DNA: TGTGCCAGTCGCGACGGGAATGAAAAACTGTTTTTT.

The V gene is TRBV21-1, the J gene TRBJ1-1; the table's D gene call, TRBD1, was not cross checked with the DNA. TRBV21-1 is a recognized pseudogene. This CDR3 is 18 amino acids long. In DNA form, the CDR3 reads TGTGCCAGCAGCAAAGATTATCCAGGGACAGGGGGCGTCGGTGAAGCTTTCTTT. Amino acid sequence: CASSKDYPGTGGVGEAFF.

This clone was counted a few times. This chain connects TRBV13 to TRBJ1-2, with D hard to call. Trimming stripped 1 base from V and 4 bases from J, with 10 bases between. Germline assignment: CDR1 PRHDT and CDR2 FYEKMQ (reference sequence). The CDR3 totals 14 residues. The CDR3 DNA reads TGTGCCAGCAGCTTAGACGCAGGATCCTATGGCTACACCTTC. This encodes CASSLDAGSYGYTF. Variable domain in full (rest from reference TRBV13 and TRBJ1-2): AAGVIQSPRHLIKEKRETATLKCYPIPRHDTVYWYQQGPGQDPQFLISFYEKMQSDKGSIPDRFSAQQFSDYHSELNMSSLELGDSALYFCASSLDAGSYGYTFGSGTRLTVV.

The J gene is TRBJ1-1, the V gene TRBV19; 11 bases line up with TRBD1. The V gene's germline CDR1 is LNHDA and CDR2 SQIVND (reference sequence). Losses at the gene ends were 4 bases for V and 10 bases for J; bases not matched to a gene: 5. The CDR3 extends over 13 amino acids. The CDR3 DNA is TGTGCCAGTAGTACCGGACAGGGGGCCCGAGCTTTCTTT. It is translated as CASSTGQGARAFF.

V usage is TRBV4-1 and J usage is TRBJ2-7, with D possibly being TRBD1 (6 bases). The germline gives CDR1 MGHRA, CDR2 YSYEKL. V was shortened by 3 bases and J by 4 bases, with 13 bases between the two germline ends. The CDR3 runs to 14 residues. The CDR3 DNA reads TGCGCCAGCAGCCAGGAAGGACAGTCATACGAGCAGTACTTC. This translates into CASSQEGQSYEQYF.